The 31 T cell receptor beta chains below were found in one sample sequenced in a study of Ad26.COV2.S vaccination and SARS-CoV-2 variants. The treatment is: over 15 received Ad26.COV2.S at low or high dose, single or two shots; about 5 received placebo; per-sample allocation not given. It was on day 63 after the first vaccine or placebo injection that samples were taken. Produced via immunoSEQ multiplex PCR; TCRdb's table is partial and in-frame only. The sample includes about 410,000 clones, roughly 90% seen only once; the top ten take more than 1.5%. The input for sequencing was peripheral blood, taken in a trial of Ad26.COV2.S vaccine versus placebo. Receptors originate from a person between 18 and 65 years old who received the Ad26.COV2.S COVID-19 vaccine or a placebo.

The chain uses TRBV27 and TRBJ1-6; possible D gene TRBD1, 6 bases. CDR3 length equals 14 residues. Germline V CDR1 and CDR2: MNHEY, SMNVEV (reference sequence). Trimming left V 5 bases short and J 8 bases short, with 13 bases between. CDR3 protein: CASSPRDNHSPLHF. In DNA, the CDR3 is TGTGCCAGCAGTCCCCGGGACAACCATTCACCCCTCCACTTT.

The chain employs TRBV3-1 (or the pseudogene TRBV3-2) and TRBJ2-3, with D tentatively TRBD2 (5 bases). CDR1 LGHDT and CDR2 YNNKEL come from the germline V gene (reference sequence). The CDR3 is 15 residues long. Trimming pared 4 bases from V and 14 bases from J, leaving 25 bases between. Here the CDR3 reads CASSPDQADFRRRYF. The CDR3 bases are TGTGCCAGCAGCCCGGACCAAGCGGACTTTCGACGGCGGTATTTT.

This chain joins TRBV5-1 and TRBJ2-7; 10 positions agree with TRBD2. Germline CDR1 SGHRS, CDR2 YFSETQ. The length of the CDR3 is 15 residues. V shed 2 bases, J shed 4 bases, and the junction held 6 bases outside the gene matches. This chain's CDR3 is CASSFTSGVSYEQYF. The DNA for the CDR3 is TGCGCCAGCAGCTTTACTAGCGGGGTATCTTACGAGCAGTACTTC.

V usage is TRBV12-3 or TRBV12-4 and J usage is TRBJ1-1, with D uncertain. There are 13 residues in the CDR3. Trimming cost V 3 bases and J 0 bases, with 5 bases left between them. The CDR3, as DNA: TGTGCCAGCAGTTTTGAGTTGAACACTGAAGCTTTCTTT. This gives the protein CASSFELNTEAFF.

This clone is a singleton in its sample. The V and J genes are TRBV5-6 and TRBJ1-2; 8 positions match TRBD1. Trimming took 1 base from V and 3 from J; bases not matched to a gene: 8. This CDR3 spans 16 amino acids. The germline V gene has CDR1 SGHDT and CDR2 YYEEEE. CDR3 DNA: TGTGCCAGCAGCTTGTTTACTGCAGGGGGCGACTATGGCTACACCTTC. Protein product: CASSLFTAGGDYGYTF.

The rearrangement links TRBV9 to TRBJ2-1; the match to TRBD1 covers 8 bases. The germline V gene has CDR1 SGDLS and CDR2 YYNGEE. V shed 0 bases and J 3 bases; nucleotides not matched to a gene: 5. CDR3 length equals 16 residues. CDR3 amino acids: CASSVDWTGFYNEQFF. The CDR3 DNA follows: TGTGCCAGCAGCGTAGATTGGACAGGGTTCTACAATGAGCAGTTCTTC.

CDR3: CAWNTVSYNSPLHF. CDR3 in DNA: TGTGCCTGGAATACTGTCTCCTATAATTCACCCCTCCACTTT. V and J are TRBV30 and TRBJ1-6, with D hard to call. CDR1 and CDR2 (germline): GTSNPN, SVGIG (reference sequence). The CDR3 sequence is 14 residues long. Trimming removed 4 bases at V and 0 bases at J, with 7 bases between.

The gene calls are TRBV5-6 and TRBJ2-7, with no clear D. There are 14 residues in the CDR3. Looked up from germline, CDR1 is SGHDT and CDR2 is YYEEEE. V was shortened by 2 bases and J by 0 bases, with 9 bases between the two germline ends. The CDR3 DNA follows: TGTGCCAGCAGCTTCTTTCTAGTCTCCTACGAGCAGTACTTC. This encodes CASSFFLVSYEQYF.

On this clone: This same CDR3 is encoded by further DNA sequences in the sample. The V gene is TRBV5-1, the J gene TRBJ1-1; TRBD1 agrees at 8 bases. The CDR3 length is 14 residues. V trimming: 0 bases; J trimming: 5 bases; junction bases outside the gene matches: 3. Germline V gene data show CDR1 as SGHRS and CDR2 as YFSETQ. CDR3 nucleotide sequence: TGCGCCAGCAGCTTGGACAGGGGGAGGACTGAAGCTTTCTTT. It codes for CASSLDRGRTEAFF.

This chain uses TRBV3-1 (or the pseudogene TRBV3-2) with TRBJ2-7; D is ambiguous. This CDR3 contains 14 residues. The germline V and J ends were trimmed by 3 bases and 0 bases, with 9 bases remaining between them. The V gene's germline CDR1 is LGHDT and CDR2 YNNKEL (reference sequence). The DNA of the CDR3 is TGTGCCAGCAGCCAGATTTTTAGCTCCTACGAGCAGTACTTC. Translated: CASSQIFSSYEQYF.

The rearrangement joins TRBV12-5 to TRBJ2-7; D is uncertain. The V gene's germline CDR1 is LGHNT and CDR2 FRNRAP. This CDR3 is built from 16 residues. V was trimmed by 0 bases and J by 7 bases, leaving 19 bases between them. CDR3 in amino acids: CASGLVIQPDNREQYF. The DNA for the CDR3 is TGTGCTAGTGGTTTGGTAATACAACCCGATAATCGTGAGCAGTACTTC.

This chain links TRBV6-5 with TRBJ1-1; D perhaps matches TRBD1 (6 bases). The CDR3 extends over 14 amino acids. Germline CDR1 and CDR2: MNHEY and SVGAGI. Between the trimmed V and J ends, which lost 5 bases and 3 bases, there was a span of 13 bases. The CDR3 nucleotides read TGTGCCAGCAGTCGGTTGGGACAAGACACTGAAGCTTTCTTT. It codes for CASSRLGQDTEAFF.

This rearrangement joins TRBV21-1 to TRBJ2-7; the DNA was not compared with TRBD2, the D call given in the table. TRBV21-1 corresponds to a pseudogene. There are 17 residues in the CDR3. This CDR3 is CASSRHVGTSGGNEQYF. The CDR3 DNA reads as TGTGCCAGCAGCAGACACGTCGGGACTAGCGGGGGGAACGAGCAGTACTTC.

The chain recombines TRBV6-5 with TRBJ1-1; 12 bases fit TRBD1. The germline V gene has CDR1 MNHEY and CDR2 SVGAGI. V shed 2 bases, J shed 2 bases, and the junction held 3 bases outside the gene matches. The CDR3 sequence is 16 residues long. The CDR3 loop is CASSYGTGGFNTEAFF. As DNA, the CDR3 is TGTGCCAGCAGTTACGGGACAGGGGGCTTTAACACTGAAGCTTTCTTT.

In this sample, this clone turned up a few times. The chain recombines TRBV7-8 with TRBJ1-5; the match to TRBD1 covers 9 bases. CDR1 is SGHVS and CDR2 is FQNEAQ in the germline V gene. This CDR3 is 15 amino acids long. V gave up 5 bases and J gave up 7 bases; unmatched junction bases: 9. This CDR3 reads CASSHLQGAGQPQHF. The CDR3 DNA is TGTGCCAGCAGCCACTTACAGGGGGCGGGGCAGCCCCAGCATTTT.

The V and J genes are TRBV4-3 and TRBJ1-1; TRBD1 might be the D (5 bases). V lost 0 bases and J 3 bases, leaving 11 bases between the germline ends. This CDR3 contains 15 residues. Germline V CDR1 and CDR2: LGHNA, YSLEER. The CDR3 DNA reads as TGCGCCAGCAGCCAAGATCTGGGGACCGACACTGAAGCTTTCTTT. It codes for CASSQDLGTDTEAFF.

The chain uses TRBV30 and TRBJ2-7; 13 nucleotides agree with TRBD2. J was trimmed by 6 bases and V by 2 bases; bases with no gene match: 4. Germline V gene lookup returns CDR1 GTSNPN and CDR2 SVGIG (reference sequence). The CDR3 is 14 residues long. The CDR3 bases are TGTGCCTGGAGTCGACTAGCGGGGGGTTTCGAGCAGTACTTC. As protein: CAWSRLAGGFEQYF.

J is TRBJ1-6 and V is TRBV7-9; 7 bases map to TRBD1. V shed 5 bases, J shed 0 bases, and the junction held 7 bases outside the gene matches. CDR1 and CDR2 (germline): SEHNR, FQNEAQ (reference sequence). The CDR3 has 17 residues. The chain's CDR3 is CASSRQGESSYNSPLHF. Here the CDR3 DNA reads TGTGCCAGCAGCAGGCAGGGGGAGAGCTCCTATAATTCACCCCTCCACTTT.

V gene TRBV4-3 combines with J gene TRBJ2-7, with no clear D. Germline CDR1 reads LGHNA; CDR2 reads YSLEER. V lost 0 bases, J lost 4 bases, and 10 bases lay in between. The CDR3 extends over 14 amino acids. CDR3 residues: CASSQDYFGYEQYF. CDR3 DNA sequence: TGCGCCAGCAGCCAAGATTACTTCGGGTACGAGCAGTACTTC.

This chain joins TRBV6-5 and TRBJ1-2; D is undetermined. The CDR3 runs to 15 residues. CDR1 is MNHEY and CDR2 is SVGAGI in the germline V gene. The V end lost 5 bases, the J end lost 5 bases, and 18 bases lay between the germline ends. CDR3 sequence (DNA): TGTGCCAGCAGTCCTATACGACCCCTAGGGTATGGCTACACCTTC. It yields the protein CASSPIRPLGYGYTF.

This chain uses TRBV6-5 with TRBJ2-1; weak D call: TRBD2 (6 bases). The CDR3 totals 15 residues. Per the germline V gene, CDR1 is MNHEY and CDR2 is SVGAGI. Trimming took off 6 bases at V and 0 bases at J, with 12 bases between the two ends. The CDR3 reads CASRGLSSSYNEQFF. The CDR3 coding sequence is TGTGCCAGCAGGGGACTGTCGAGCTCCTACAATGAGCAGTTCTTC.

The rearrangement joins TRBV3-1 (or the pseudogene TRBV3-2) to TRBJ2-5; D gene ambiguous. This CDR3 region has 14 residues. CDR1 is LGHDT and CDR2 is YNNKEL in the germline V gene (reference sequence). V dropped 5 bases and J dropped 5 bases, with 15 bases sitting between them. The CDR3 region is CASSDLAFGETQYF. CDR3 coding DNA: TGTGCCAGCAGCGATTTAGCCTTCGGGGAGACCCAGTACTTC.

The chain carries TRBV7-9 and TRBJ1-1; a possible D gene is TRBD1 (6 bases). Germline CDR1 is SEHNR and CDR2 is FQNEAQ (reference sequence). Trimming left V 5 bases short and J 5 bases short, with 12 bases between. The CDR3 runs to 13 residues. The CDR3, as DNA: TGTGCCAGCAGCCTGCGGGACATAACTGAAGCTTTCTTT. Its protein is CASSLRDITEAFF.

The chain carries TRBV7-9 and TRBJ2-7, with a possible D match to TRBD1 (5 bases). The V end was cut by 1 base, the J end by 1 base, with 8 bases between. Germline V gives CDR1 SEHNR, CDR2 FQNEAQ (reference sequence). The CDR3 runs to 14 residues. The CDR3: CASSLGTQSYEQYF. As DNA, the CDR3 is TGTGCCAGCAGCTTAGGGACACAGTCCTACGAGCAGTACTTC.

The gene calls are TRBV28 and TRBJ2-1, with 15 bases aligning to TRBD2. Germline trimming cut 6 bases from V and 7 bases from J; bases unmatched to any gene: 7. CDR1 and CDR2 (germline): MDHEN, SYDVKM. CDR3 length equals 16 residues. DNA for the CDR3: TGTGCCAGCAGCGTAGGACTAGCGGGGGGGCAGAATGAGCAGTTCTTC. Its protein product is CASSVGLAGGQNEQFF.

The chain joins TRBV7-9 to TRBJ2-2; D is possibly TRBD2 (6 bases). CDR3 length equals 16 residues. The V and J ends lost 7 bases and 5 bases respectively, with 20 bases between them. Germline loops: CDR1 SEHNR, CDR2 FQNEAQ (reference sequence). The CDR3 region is CASIKAGTASTGELFF. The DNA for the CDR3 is TGTGCCAGCATCAAAGCAGGGACTGCCTCAACCGGGGAGCTGTTTTTT.

CDR3: CASSSTLGGGVYNEQFF. The CDR3 nucleotides are TGTGCCAGCAGTTCCACCCTGGGAGGGGGAGTCTACAATGAGCAGTTCTTC. The chain recombines TRBV27 with TRBJ2-1; possibly TRBD2 for D (7 bases). The length of the CDR3 is 17 residues. Germline assignment: CDR1 MNHEY and CDR2 SMNVEV (reference sequence). The ends were cut back, 4 bases at V and 3 bases at J, with 19 bases in the middle.

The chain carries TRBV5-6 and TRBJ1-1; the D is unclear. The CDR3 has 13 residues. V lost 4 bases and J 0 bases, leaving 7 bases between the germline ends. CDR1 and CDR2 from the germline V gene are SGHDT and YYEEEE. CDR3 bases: TGTGCCAGCAGCCCCCAGCTGAACACTGAAGCTTTCTTT. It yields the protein CASSPQLNTEAFF.

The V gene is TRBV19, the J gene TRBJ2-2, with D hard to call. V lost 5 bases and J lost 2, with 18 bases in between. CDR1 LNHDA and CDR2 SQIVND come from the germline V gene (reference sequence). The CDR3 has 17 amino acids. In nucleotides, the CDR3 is TGTGCCAGTAGTTCTCTCGTTGGAAGGAAAAACACCGGGGAGCTGTTTTTT. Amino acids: CASSSLVGRKNTGELFF.

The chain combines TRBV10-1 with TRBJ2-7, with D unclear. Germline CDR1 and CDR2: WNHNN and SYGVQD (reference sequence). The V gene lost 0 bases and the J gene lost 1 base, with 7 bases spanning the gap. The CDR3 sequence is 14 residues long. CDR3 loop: CASSESGRSYEQYF. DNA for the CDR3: TGCGCCAGCAGTGAGTCTGGACGTTCCTACGAGCAGTACTTC.

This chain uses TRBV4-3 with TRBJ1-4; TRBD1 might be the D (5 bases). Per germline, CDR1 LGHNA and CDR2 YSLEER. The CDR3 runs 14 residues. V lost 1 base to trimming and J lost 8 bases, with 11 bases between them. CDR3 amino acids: CASSQAIGEEKLFF. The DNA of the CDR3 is TGCGCCAGCAGCCAAGCGATAGGGGAAGAAAAACTGTTTTTT.